This TCR beta chain emerged from a study of control samples from healthy donors and cancer patients. To note about this clone: Other DNA sequences in the sample encode the same CDR3.

The CDR3 extends over 14 amino acids. V shed 4 bases, J shed 2 bases, and the junction held 2 bases outside the gene matches. From germline, CDR1 is LNHDA and CDR2 SQIVND (reference sequence). Sequenced by immunoSEQ multiplex PCR; TCRdb stores in-frame clones only, minus some. The sample has 200,000 or so clones; over 80% are singletons. J is TRBJ2-7 and V is TRBV19; 10 bases line up with TRBD1. The sample was blood. This receptor was identified in a young man in good health. The CDR3 here is CASSSGQGAYEQYF. For the CDR3, the DNA is TGTGCCAGTAGTAGCGGACAGGGGGCCTACGAGCAGTACTTC.